Listed here are 25 T cell receptor beta chains from one sample, sequenced in a study of vaccination and CD4 T cells after COVID-19. An Oncomine TCR Beta short-read assay was used to sequence the DNA from cultured CD4+ T cells. One entry per CDR3 protein, called by TCRdb with MiXCR from the PCR reads. The table shows about 15,000 distinct CDR3 sequences, with approximately 60% occurring only once. Described treatment: approximately 10-day PBMC culture with coronavirus spike peptide pools or control peptides (ViraFEST assay). Antigens for these TCRs are unknown. Sequenced sample: CD4+ T cells from blood, cultured in vitro. The receptor source for this set is a human donor who had recovered from COVID-19.

V gene TRBV19 combines with J gene TRBJ1-5; 8 nucleotides align to TRBD1. The germline V gene encodes CDR1 LNHDA and CDR2 SQIVND (reference sequence). The CDR3 covers 16 residues. J gave up 5 bases and V 5 bases, and 11 bases lay outside the gene matches. The CDR3 here is CASSHPRGTGYQPQHF. The CDR3 DNA follows: TGTGCCAGTAGTCACCCAAGGGGGACAGGTTATCAGCCCCAGCATTTT.

V usage is TRBV7-6 and J usage is TRBJ1-1; no definite D call. Germline V CDR1 and CDR2: SGHVS, FNYEAQ. This CDR3 is 17 amino acids long. V was trimmed by 2 bases and J by 1 base, leaving 17 bases between them. CDR3 loop: CASSLFQRPGRNTEAFF. CDR3 bases: TGTGCCAGCAGCTTATTCCAACGGCCCGGGAGGAACACTGAAGCTTTCTTT. The full variable domain, with the rest looked up from reference TRBV7-6 and TRBJ1-1, is GAGVSQSPRYKVTKRGQDVALRCDPISGHVSLYWYRQALGQGPEFLTYFNYEAQQDKSGLPNDRFSAERPEGSISTLTIQRTEQRDSAMYRCASSLFQRPGRNTEAFFGQGTRLTVV.

The rearrangement joins TRBV19 to TRBJ1-3; TRBD1 might be the D (6 bases). Trimming shortened V by 9 bases and J by 2 bases, and 14 bases separated the two germline ends. Germline lookup yields CDR1 LNHDA and CDR2 SQIVND (reference sequence). The CDR3 consists of 14 residues. This CDR3 reads CASASAGAGNTIYF. CDR3 DNA: TGTGCCAGCGCCTCGGCAGGGGCTGGAAACACCATATATTTT. Based on the CDR3 plus reference TRBV19 and TRBJ1-3, the full variable domain is DGGITQSPKYLFRKEGQNVTLSCEQNLNHDAMYWYRQDPGQGLRLIYYSQIVNDFQKGDIAEGYSVSREKKESFPLTVTSAQKNPTAFYLCASASAGAGNTIYFGEGSWLTVV.

The rearrangement uses TRBV7-9 and TRBJ1-5, with TRBD1 as a possible D gene (6 bases). Trimming stripped 2 bases from V and 9 bases from J, with 11 bases between. CDR1 and CDR2 from the germline V gene are SEHNR and FQNEAQ (reference sequence). The CDR3 covers 13 residues. The CDR3 is CASSLQGIGPQHF. CDR3 sequence (DNA): TGTGCCAGCAGCTTACAGGGGATCGGGCCCCAGCATTTT.

This clonotype was picked up a small number of times. The rearrangement links TRBV19 to TRBJ1-2; 7 nucleotides agree with TRBD1. CDR3 length equals 14 residues. Germline lookup yields CDR1 LNHDA and CDR2 SQIVND (reference sequence). V lost 4 bases and J lost 4; bases outside the gene matches: 6. This chain's CDR3 is CASSRKGAGYGYTF. DNA for the CDR3: TGTGCCAGTAGTAGGAAGGGGGCCGGCTATGGCTACACCTTC.

The chain has TRBV20-1 and TRBJ2-7; possibly TRBD1 or TRBD2 for D (6 bases each). V was clipped by 3 bases and J by 4 bases, with 25 bases between them. CDR3 size: 17 residues. Germline V gene sequence: CDR1 DFQATT, CDR2 SNEGSKA (reference sequence). As DNA, the CDR3 is TGCAGTGCTAGTAATCCCGGGGGCGGACACCGATCATACGAGCAGTACTTC. This sequence encodes CSASNPGGGHRSYEQYF.

Only a few counts were recorded for this clonotype. The chain links TRBV6-1 to TRBJ2-1, with D possibly being TRBD2 (6 bases). CDR3 length: 16 residues. V lost 4 bases, J lost 0 bases, and 13 bases lay in between. Germline CDR1 is MNHNS and CDR2 is SASEGT. The CDR3 nucleotides read TGTGCCAGCAGTGGAAGAACGGGAGCCTCCTACAATGAGCAGTTCTTC. Translated, it gives CASSGRTGASYNEQFF.

The rearrangement links TRBV20-1 to TRBJ1-1; maybe TRBD1 (5 bases). The CDR3 is 12 residues long. In germline, CDR1 is DFQATT, CDR2 SNEGSKA (reference sequence). V shed 6 bases and J shed 0 bases, with 8 bases lying between them. The CDR3 region is CSAPTVNTEAFF. The CDR3 DNA sequence: TGCAGTGCCCCGACAGTGAACACTGAAGCTTTCTTT.

In this sample, this clonotype turned up once. The rearrangement uses TRBV4-1 and TRBJ2-7; D perhaps matches TRBD2 (5 bases). The germline V and J ends were trimmed by 4 bases and 5 bases, with 21 bases remaining between them. CDR1 is MGHRA, CDR2 YSYEKL, per germline. CDR3 size: 16 residues. CDR3: CASSPRGKGITDEQYF. CDR3 in DNA: TGCGCCAGCAGCCCCCGGGGTAAGGGAATTACGGACGAGCAGTACTTC.

The V and J genes are TRBV5-1 and TRBJ1-2; perhaps TRBD1 as D (6 bases). Deletions cut 4 bases from V and 8 bases from J, with 15 bases between. Germline loops: CDR1 SGHRS, CDR2 YFSETQ. The CDR3 consists of 13 residues. The CDR3 nucleotides are TGCGCCAGCAGCACAGGGACGGCCCAAGGCTACACCTTC. Protein product: CASSTGTAQGYTF.

The chain carries TRBV20-1 and TRBJ1-2; D gene uncertain. The germline V gene encodes CDR1 DFQATT and CDR2 SNEGSKA (reference sequence). V lost 6 bases and J 8 bases, leaving 16 bases between the germline ends. This CDR3 comprises 12 residues. The DNA of the CDR3 is TGCAGTGCCCGCGTACGGTTTGGAGGCTACACCTTC. This codes for CSARVRFGGYTF.

This clonotype appeared a few times. The chain is built from TRBV20-1 and TRBJ1-1, with 8 positions matching TRBD1. After removal of 1 base from V and 2 bases from J, the junction contained 3 bases not matched to a gene. Germline values: CDR1 DFQATT, CDR2 SNEGSKA (reference sequence). The length of the CDR3 is 14 residues. CDR3 loop: CSARGAGGNTEAFF. CDR3 sequence (DNA): TGCAGTGCTAGAGGAGCAGGGGGCAACACTGAAGCTTTCTTT.

The chain links TRBV6-2 or TRBV6-3 to TRBJ2-5, with TRBD2 matching over 7 bases. The V and J ends lost 8 bases and 1 base, in that order; junction bases with no gene match: 13. This CDR3 contains 16 residues. CDR1 is MNHEY and CDR2 is SVGEGT in the germline V gene. The CDR3 nucleotides are TGTGCCAGCCAGAAGAGACTAGCCGACTTCCAAGAGACCCAGTACTTC. Its protein is CASQKRLADFQETQYF.

V is TRBV7-9 and J is TRBJ1-3; D remains unclear. Trimming removed 5 bases at V and 0 bases at J, with 17 bases between. The length of the CDR3 is 17 residues. The germline V gene encodes CDR1 SEHNR and CDR2 FQNEAQ (reference sequence). The CDR3 region is CASSRPESFSSGNTIYF. In DNA form, the CDR3 reads TGTGCCAGCAGCCGCCCCGAGTCCTTCAGCTCTGGAAACACCATATATTTT.

J is TRBJ2-7 and V is TRBV7-9, with 10 nucleotides matching TRBD1. The CDR3 is 14 residues long. CDR1 and CDR2 from the germline V gene are SEHNR and FQNEAQ (reference sequence). The J segment lost 3 bases and the V segment lost 5 bases, leaving 4 bases of the junction unmatched. The CDR3 protein is CASSHRDRGYEQYF. The CDR3 DNA reads TGTGCCAGCAGCCACCGGGACAGGGGCTACGAGCAGTACTTC.

The J gene is TRBJ1-5, the V gene TRBV2; perhaps TRBD1 as D (6 bases). V lost 1 base to trimming and J lost 3 bases, with 10 bases between them. CDR3 length: 15 amino acids. Germline CDR1 is SNHLY and CDR2 is FYNNEI. Here the CDR3 reads CASSEEQGSNQPQHF. The CDR3 DNA is TGTGCCAGCAGTGAAGAACAGGGCTCCAATCAGCCCCAGCATTTT.

V gene TRBV4-2 combines with J gene TRBJ2-5; no clear D gene. The germline V gene encodes CDR1 LGHNA and CDR2 YNFKEQ. Trimming removed 0 bases from V and 5 bases from J, with 4 bases in between. This CDR3 is built from 12 residues. Here the CDR3 DNA reads TGTGCCAGCAGCCAAGAATTTGAGACCCAGTACTTC. This sequence encodes CASSQEFETQYF.

The gene calls are TRBV19 and TRBJ2-5, with 8 nucleotides matching TRBD1. The CDR3 sequence is 15 residues long. V trimming: 1 base; J trimming: 1 base; junction bases outside the gene matches: 2. The germline CDR1 and CDR2 sequences are LNHDA and SQIVND (reference sequence). This CDR3 is CASSIGGTGQETQYF. The CDR3, as DNA: TGTGCCAGTAGTATAGGCGGGACAGGCCAAGAGACCCAGTACTTC.

V gene TRBV9 combines with J gene TRBJ1-5; TRBD1 aligns across 8 bases. This CDR3 is 15 amino acids long. V was clipped by 3 bases and J by 3 bases; unmatched bases: 5. Germline CDR1 reads SGDLS; CDR2 reads YYNGEE. DNA of the CDR3: TGTGCCAGCAGCGGAACGGGACAGGACAATCAGCCCCAGCATTTT. As protein: CASSGTGQDNQPQHF.

This clonotype was counted a few times. The chain is built from TRBV20-1 and TRBJ1-4, with 7 bases fitting TRBD1. From germline, CDR1 is DFQATT and CDR2 SNEGSKA (reference sequence). The CDR3 has 13 amino acids. The V gene end was trimmed by 7 bases and the J gene end by 8 bases; junction bases not matched to a gene: 10. The CDR3 coding sequence is TGCAGTGTTACGTCGAGGGACAGAGAAAAACTGTTTTTT. This translates into CSVTSRDREKLFF.

The chain employs TRBV7-2 and TRBJ2-2; D is uncertain. Germline values: CDR1 SGHTA, CDR2 FQGNSA. Trimming removed 2 bases from V and 5 bases from J, with 6 bases in between. This CDR3 has 13 amino acids. CDR3 coding DNA: TGTGCCAGCAGCTTATTCGGTACCGGGGAGCTGTTTTTT. Its protein is CASSLFGTGELFF.

V usage is TRBV7-8 and J usage is TRBJ2-1; 11 bases map to TRBD2. In germline, CDR1 is SGHVS, CDR2 FQNEAQ. The CDR3 consists of 16 residues. V lost 4 bases and J lost 8; bases outside the gene matches: 10. The chain's CDR3 is CASSSQTSGSLYEQFF. The CDR3 nucleotides read TGTGCCAGCAGCTCACAAACTAGCGGGAGTTTGTATGAGCAGTTCTTC.

The CDR3 sequence is CSALTLSGTSTDTQYF. The CDR3 nucleotides read TGCAGTGCTCTTACCCTTAGCGGGACCAGCACAGATACGCAGTATTTT. The chain couples TRBV20-1 to TRBJ2-3, with TRBD2 identical over 8 bases. The germline CDR1 and CDR2 sequences are DFQATT and SNEGSKA (reference sequence). The length of the CDR3 is 16 residues. With V trimmed by 5 bases and J by 0 bases, 10 bases remained unmatched.

The rearrangement links TRBV7-2 to TRBJ1-1; D ambiguous. The CDR3 totals 13 residues. V was cut by 3 bases and J by 1 base, with 6 bases left in between. Germline CDR1 and CDR2: SGHTA and FQGNSA. In nucleotides, the CDR3 is TGTGCCAGCAGCTTTATGGCGAACACTGAAGCTTTCTTT. The encoded protein is CASSFMANTEAFF.

About this clonotype itself: A read error may account for a junction end that differs from germline. This chain joins TRBV7-2 and TRBJ2-3; D gene ambiguous. CDR1 is SGHTA, CDR2 FQGNSA, per germline. The CDR3 is 13 amino acids. The CDR3 bases are TGTGCCAGCAGCGTAGCTGGGTCAGATACGCAGTATTTT. Its protein is CASSVAGSDTQYF. The whole variable domain, filled in from reference TRBV7-2 and TRBJ2-3, reads GAGVSQSPSNKVTEKGKDVELRCDPISGHTALYWYRQSLGQGLEFLIYFQGNSAPDKSGLPSDRFSAERTGGSVSTLTIQRTQQEDSAVYLCASSVAGSDTQYFGPGTRLTVL.